The sequence of this T cell receptor (beta chain) was determined in a study of blood T cells in healthy people across ages. Caucasian, healthy and from Russia, the donors were aged between about 6 and 90. In each sample, at least 7 million PBMCs were isolated. The CDR3 extends over 13 amino acids. The germline V gene encodes CDR1 SGHVS and CDR2 FQNEAQ. Trimming left V 5 bases short and J 2 bases short, with 9 bases between. Next came a second PCR, run for about 6 to 12 cycles, which used a sample-barcoded 5' primer along with a J-beta primer mix. TCRdb itself ran the 5' RACE reads through MiXCR, one entry per CDR3 protein. Of about 1.1 million distinct CDR3 sequences listed, around two fifths are singletons.

The chain uses TRBV7-8 and TRBJ1-1; D not resolved. The specimen was blood. The receptor's source is a man between 18 and 29 years old in good health. The CDR3 loop is CASSRYENTEAFF. Here the CDR3 DNA reads TGTGCCAGCAGCCGCTATGAAAACACTGAAGCTTTCTTT.